What follows is one T cell receptor (beta chain) and its context. What it binds is not known. TCRdb reworked the 5' RACE reads into one entry per CDR3 protein, no DNA. The listing records roughly 300,000 distinct CDR3 sequences. These data come from a study of monozygotic twins with inflammatory bowel disease. Broader study findings: Fewer clonotypes were shared with others by IBD patients than by healthy twins, especially with disease activity. IBD patients showed reduced TCRbeta diversity (inverse Simpson) versus healthy co-twins. The authors found no support for a single strong IBD-associated signal or clonotype. Immunosuppressive treatments were not uniform, and this may have added variability to patient repertoires.

The sequencing sample was made of blood. The clonotype comes from a human donor with ulcerative colitis or Crohn's disease, or a healthy co-twin of an affected twin (not recorded which).

CDR3 protein: CATPRREATGELFF. V gene TRBV6-6 combines with J gene TRBJ2-2; the TCRdb D gene call, TRBD2, has no DNA to confirm it. The CDR3 runs to 14 residues. CDR1 is MNHNY and CDR2 is SVGAGI in the germline V gene (reference sequence).